This is a list of T cell receptor beta chains from one sample in a study of CD8 T cells in Susac syndrome. TCRdb recomputed calls from the immunoSEQ multiplex PCR reads with MiXCR, one row per CDR3 protein. The sample consists of fewer than 85,000 distinct CDR3 sequences, less than 95% of them appearing once. Input material: CD8+ T cells from PBMCs. All receptors come from a human donor with Susac syndrome. Each CDR3 is given with its conserved first and last residue. The D gene is left open where the match is weak. Clone sizes are given selectively: once, few, many, or a class where the clone is expanded.

j_call v_call d_call clone_size cdr3_nt cdr3_aa
TRBJ1-4 TRBV12-3/TRBV12-4 TRBD1 - TGTGCCAGCAGTCCGTTTGTCACAGGGGCAACTAATGAAAAACTGTTTTTT CASSPFVTGATNEKLFF
TRBJ2-7 TRBV2 TRBD2 - TGTGCCAGCAGTGAAGGCGGGGGGGCCTACGAGCAGTACTTC CASSEGGGAYEQYF
TRBJ1-1 TRBV14 - - TGTGCCAGCAGCCAGTCGCGCGGCAGTGAAGCTTTCTTT CASSQSRGSEAFF
TRBJ2-5 TRBV9 - - TGTGCCAGCAGCGTAGCTGGGGGAGAGACCCAGTACTTC CASSVAGGETQYF
TRBJ1-2 TRBV12-3/TRBV12-4 - - TGTGCCAGCAGTTTATTCGCGATTCCGGATGGCTACACCTTC CASSLFAIPDGYTF
TRBJ1-3 TRBV7-2 - - TGTGCCAGCAGCGTAGCGTCCTACTCTGGAAACACCATATATTTT CASSVASYSGNTIYF
TRBJ2-1 TRBV3-1 - - TGTGCCAGCACCCCCGAGAAAGGGCGATACTACAATGAGCAGTTCTTC CASTPEKGRYYNEQFF
TRBJ2-3 TRBV5-1 - - TGCGCCAGCAGCTCCACCCCCTACCCTACTACCACAGATACGCAGTATTTT CASSSTPYPTTTDTQYF
TRBJ2-3 TRBV9 TRBD2 once TGTGCCAGCAGCGTTTTACGGGGGGGCTTCACAGATACGCAGTATTTT CASSVLRGGFTDTQYF
TRBJ2-3 TRBV9 TRBD2 - TGTGCCAGCAGCACCCCTAGCGGGGGGGGAACAGATACGCAGTATTTT CASSTPSGGGTDTQYF
TRBJ2-3 TRBV6-5 - - TGTGCCAGCAGTTCCCCCAATGGACAGTCCACAGATACGCAGTATTTT CASSSPNGQSTDTQYF
TRBJ1-2 TRBV9 - once TGTGCCAGCAGCTTGGACAGATATGGCTACACCTTC CASSLDRYGYTF
TRBJ2-3 TRBV27 - - TGTGCCAGCAAAGATAGAGGCCCCGATAAGTATTTT CASKDRGPDKYF
TRBJ1-5 TRBV19 - - TGTGCCAGTAGTTCCAGGGACCCCCACGGTATTCAGCCCCAGCATTTT CASSSRDPHGIQPQHF
TRBJ1-1 TRBV2 TRBD1 - TGTGCCAGCGGGGACAGGGGGACCACTGAAGCTTTCTTT CASGDRGTTEAFF
TRBJ1-1 TRBV21-1 - - TGTGCCAGCAGCCGATTGACGGTGGGCTCTGAAGCTTTCTTT CASSRLTVGSEAFF
TRBJ1-2 TRBV20-1 TRBD1 - TGCAGTGCTAGGGACCCGGACAGGGAGCACTATGGCTACACCTTC CSARDPDREHYGYTF
TRBJ2-7 TRBV7-9 - - TGTGCCAGCAGCGCTATAGGAGCCTACGAGCAGTACTTC CASSAIGAYEQYF
TRBJ2-5 TRBV12-5 TRBD2 - TGTGCTAGTGGTTACGGACTAGCGGCAGAGACCCAGTACTTC CASGYGLAAETQYF
TRBJ1-1 TRBV24-1 - - TGTGCCACCAGTGAGGGACACGAAGCTTTCTTT CATSEGHEAFF
TRBJ1-6 TRBV12-3/TRBV12-4 - - TGTGCCAGCAGTTTAGCAACCAGGGTCCCGAGGAATTCACCCCTCCACTTT CASSLATRVPRNSPLHF
TRBJ2-7 TRBV6-1 - once TGTGCCAGCAGTGACGGGAGCTCCTACGAGCAGTACTTC CASSDGSSYEQYF
TRBJ2-1 TRBV12-3/TRBV12-4 TRBD1 - TGTGCCAGCAGAACCGACAGGGGGAATGAGCAGTTCTTC CASRTDRGNEQFF
TRBJ1-5 TRBV12-3/TRBV12-4 - - TGTGCCAGCAGTTTAACAGACAATTATCAGCCCCAGCATTTT CASSLTDNYQPQHF
TRBJ2-3 TRBV12-3/TRBV12-4 TRBD2 few TGTGCCAGCAGTTTGCGGGGGGGTGGCACAGATACGCAGTATTTT CASSLRGGGTDTQYF
TRBJ2-4 TRBV7-9 TRBD2 - TGTGCCAGCAGCTTGCGGACTAGCGGGGGGAAGGCCAAAAACATTCAGTACTTC CASSLRTSGGKAKNIQYF
TRBJ1-1 TRBV5-1 TRBD1 - TGCGCCAGTGGGGGACAGGGGAACACTGAAGCTTTCTTT CASGGQGNTEAFF
TRBJ1-5 TRBV12-3/TRBV12-4 - - TGTGCCAGCGAGCATGTTAGTCAGCCCCAGCATTTT CASEHVSQPQHF
TRBJ2-3 TRBV6-2/TRBV6-3 TRBD1 once TGTGCCAGCAGTGAACAGGGGGCGATAGATACGCAGTATTTT CASSEQGAIDTQYF
TRBJ2-1 TRBV29-1 - - TGCAGCGTATACGTTGGGAATGAGCAGTTCTTC CSVYVGNEQFF
TRBJ2-7 TRBV11-2 - - TGTGCCAGCAGCTCTACAGGGGAGCAGTACTTC CASSSTGEQYF
TRBJ2-4 TRBV12-3/TRBV12-4 - - TGTGCCAGCAGTTGGGGGGGCCTAGCCAAAAACATTCAGTACTTC CASSWGGLAKNIQYF
TRBJ2-7 TRBV9 - - TGTGCCAGCAGCCCTCCGGGGGCGACCTACGAGCAGTACTTC CASSPPGATYEQYF
TRBJ1-2 TRBV27 - - TGTGCCAGCGAAGACAGGCCCCCCGGCTACACCTTC CASEDRPPGYTF
TRBJ2-4 TRBV7-9 - - TGTGCCAGCAGCGATTCGACGAGAAGCATTCAGTACTTC CASSDSTRSIQYF
TRBJ2-7 TRBV9 TRBD1 - TGTGCCAGCAGCGGGGACAGGGGGTCCTACGAGCAGTACTTC CASSGDRGSYEQYF
TRBJ2-7 TRBV27 TRBD1 - TGTGCCAGCAGTTCCGGGACAGGGGGCTTGGGTGAGCAGTACTTC CASSSGTGGLGEQYF
TRBJ1-2 TRBV7-9 TRBD1 - TGTGCCAGCAGCTTCGGGACAGGGTTCTATGGCTACACCTTC CASSFGTGFYGYTF
TRBJ2-7 TRBV14 - - TGTGCCAGCAGCCCAACACCTTCCTACGAGCAGTACTTC CASSPTPSYEQYF
TRBJ1-6 TRBV7-9 - - TGTGCCAGCAGCCCGGCGGGAGGCTCACCCCTCCACTTT CASSPAGGSPLHF